This T cell receptor (beta chain) was profiled in a study of identical twins. The study's findings and limits: Clonotypes of the beta chain that were abundant in cord blood carried fewer insertions (memory repertoires showed none). Out-of-frame alpha sequences that twins shared showed excess low generation probability.

MiXCR, run by TCRdb on the 5' RACE reads, gives a single entry per CDR3 protein. The repertoire holds approximately 230,000 distinct CDR3 sequences, over 5% seen once, with more than 14% in the top ten. Germline values: CDR1 ENHRY, CDR2 SYGVKD. With 7 bases clipped from V and 1 base from J, the junction kept 5 bases outside the gene matches. The CDR3 is 16 amino acids. The table lists this clonotype with many counts. The antigen is undetermined. These data are also associated with another study on T cells expressing NK-cell markers.

The chain joins TRBV10-3 to TRBJ2-2; the match to TRBD2 covers 11 bases. The sequenced sample consisted of CD8+ T cells sorted from blood. The TCR sequence derives from a woman between 18 and 29 years old in good health. Here the CDR3 DNA reads TGTGCCATCAACCCTAGCGGGGGGCAGAACACCGGGGAGCTGTTTTTT. Translating it yields CAINPSGGQNTGELFF.